The 27 T cell receptor beta chains below all came from one sample that was sequenced in a study of cytomegalovirus exposure and HLA in healthy donors (dated by TCRdb to 2015 to 2018). Library construction relied on the immunoSEQ multiplex PCR assay. For the multiplex PCR, a mixture combining 60 forward primers for TCR Vbeta segments and 13 reverse primers for TCR Jbeta segments was used. Held by TCRdb, this immuneACCESS table contains in-frame sequences only and omits some clones. Under half of the omission traces to an unresolved V gene where checked; the cause of the rest is unknown. This sample holds about 160,000 clones; roughly 70% were observed only once. Approximately 7.1% of the sample comes from the top ten. Sequenced input: PBMCs. The receptors originated from a middle-aged man in good health and CMV-seropositive.

The chain combines TRBV21-1 with TRBJ1-1. TRBV21-1 is classified as a pseudogene. This CDR3 has 14 amino acids. The CDR3 DNA reads as TGTGCCAGCAGCAAAGTAGAGGGATACACTGAAGCTTTCTTT. Amino acid sequence: CASSKVEGYTEAFF.

The gene calls are TRBV6-5 and TRBJ1-6; TRBD1 matches at 8 bases. The CDR3 length is 15 residues. V gave up 5 bases and J gave up 7 bases; unmatched junction bases: 7. Germline CDR1 reads MNHEY; CDR2 reads SVGAGI. The DNA of the CDR3 is TGTGCCAGCAGTACCCGACAGGGGCTGAATTCACCCCTCCACTTT. The encoded protein is CASSTRQGLNSPLHF.

The chain combines TRBV7-6 with TRBJ2-5, with 12 bases aligning to TRBD1. The CDR3 is made up of 21 amino acids. Germline CDR1 and CDR2: SGHVS and FNYEAQ. The V gene end was trimmed by 3 bases and the J gene end by 0 bases; junction bases not matched to a gene: 17. CDR3 DNA: TGTGCCAGCAGCTTGCGGAGACCGGGACAGGGGGCATTGGAGGACCAAGAGACCCAGTACTTC. This gives the protein CASSLRRPGQGALEDQETQYF.

The V gene is TRBV18, the J gene TRBJ1-1; D uncertain. There are 14 residues in the CDR3. V dropped 1 base and J dropped 0 bases, with 6 bases sitting between them. CDR1 is KGHSH and CDR2 is LQKENI in the germline V gene. The CDR3 spells CASSPLAVNTEAFF. In nucleotides, the CDR3 is TGTGCCAGCTCACCACTGGCGGTGAACACTGAAGCTTTCTTT.

V gene TRBV4-1 combines with J gene TRBJ2-5; 9 bases align to TRBD2. The DNA end is a closer match to TRBJ2-7, so the J assignment may be wrong. The CDR3 covers 17 residues. Germline CDR1 reads MGHRA; CDR2 reads YSYEKL. CDR3 bases: TGCGCCAGCAGCCAAGGCTCTAGCGGGGTGAGCTCCTACGAGCAGTACTTC. This sequence encodes CASSQGSSGVSSYEQYF.

The chain is built from TRBV5-1 and TRBJ1-1, with D perhaps matching TRBD1 (6 bases). This CDR3 is 14 amino acids long. The germline CDR1 and CDR2 sequences are SGHRS and YFSETQ. V lost 0 bases and J 6 bases, leaving 12 bases between the germline ends. CDR3 residues: CASSLGDIGAEAFF. The DNA for the CDR3 is TGCGCCAGCAGCTTGGGGGACATAGGGGCTGAAGCTTTCTTT. Combining the CDR3 with reference TRBV5-1 and TRBJ1-1 gives the whole variable domain KAGVTQTPRYLIKTRGQQVTLSCSPISGHRSVSWYQQTPGQGLQFLFEYFSETQRNKGNFPGRFSGRQFSNSRSEMNVSTLELGDSALYLCASSLGDIGAEAFFGQGTRLTVV.

V gene TRBV6-5 combines with J gene TRBJ1-3; 9 bases match TRBD1. CDR3 length: 15 residues. CDR1 and CDR2 (germline): MNHEY, SVGAGI. The trim removed 6 bases at V and 2 bases at J, leaving 5 bases unmatched. For the CDR3, the DNA is TGTGCCAGCAGCCGACAGGGGGTACCTGGAAACACCATATATTTT. As protein: CASSRQGVPGNTIYF.

This chain joins TRBV4-2 and TRBJ1-3; the match to TRBD1 covers 9 bases. Germline CDR1 reads LGHNA; CDR2 reads YNFKEQ. CDR3 size: 17 residues. J gave up 1 base and V 0 bases, and 4 bases lay outside the gene matches. CDR3 nucleotides: TGTGCCAGCAGCCAAGAGACGGGACAGGGTTCTGGAAACACCATATATTTT. This encodes CASSQETGQGSGNTIYF.

In this sample, this clone turned up once. The chain is built from TRBV11-1 and TRBJ1-4, with D uncertain. Germline loops: CDR1 SGHAT, CDR2 FQDESV (reference sequence). V shed 5 bases and J shed 8 bases, with 15 bases lying between them. The CDR3 totals 14 residues. The CDR3 DNA sequence: TGTGCCAGCAGCGCGGACTCTCTTGGGGAAAAACTGTTTTTT. Protein: CASSADSLGEKLFF.

The gene calls are TRBV7-2 and TRBJ2-2, with TRBD1 matching 8 bases. This CDR3 is built from 15 residues. The germline V gene has CDR1 SGHTA and CDR2 FQGNSA. The junction had 3 bases not matched to a gene; V was cut back by 1 base and J by 5 bases. The CDR3 is CASSLGTGLTGELFF. In DNA form, the CDR3 reads TGTGCCAGCAGCTTAGGGACAGGGCTGACCGGGGAGCTGTTTTTT.

This chain links TRBV19 with TRBJ1-2; no clear D gene. Trimming shortened V by 7 bases and J by 0 bases, and 15 bases separated the two germline ends. CDR1 is LNHDA, CDR2 SQIVND, per germline (reference sequence). The length of the CDR3 is 15 residues. The DNA for the CDR3 is TGTGCCAGTAATCTCGGTTTTTCGGCTAACTATGGCTACACCTTC. Translation gives CASNLGFSANYGYTF.

This rearrangement joins TRBV4-2 to TRBJ2-6, with 15 bases matching TRBD2. After removal of 4 bases from V and 0 bases from J, the junction contained 10 bases not matched to a gene. This CDR3 has 21 residues. Germline CDR1 reads LGHNA; CDR2 reads YNFKEQ. CDR3 sequence (DNA): TGTGCCAGCAGCCCACCGGGACTAGCGGGGGGCCAGAGCTCTGGGGCCAACGTCCTGACTTTC. Its translation is CASSPPGLAGGQSSGANVLTF.

In this sample, this clone turned up a few times. V is TRBV4-1 and J is TRBJ2-1; D is unclear. V was pared by 5 bases and J by 8 bases, with 7 bases between. The germline gives CDR1 MGHRA, CDR2 YSYEKL. The CDR3 is 11 residues long. DNA of the CDR3: TGCGCCAGCAGCAATGGAGATGAGCAGTTCTTC. Protein product: CASSNGDEQFF.

The CDR3 loop is CATSRPQEGTRVGYTF. The CDR3 region has the DNA TGTGCCACCAGCAGACCCCAGGAGGGGACGCGGGTTGGCTACACCTTC. The genes are TRBV15 and TRBJ1-2; possible D gene TRBD1, 5 bases. Germline V gene data show CDR1 as LNHNV and CDR2 as YYDKDF (reference sequence). This CDR3 is built from 16 residues. V lost 2 bases, J lost 7 bases, and 20 bases lay in between.

The chain links TRBV7-8 to TRBJ1-1; D may be TRBD1 (5 bases). Germline CDR1 reads SGHVS; CDR2 reads FQNEAQ. V was cut by 7 bases and J by 1 base, with 7 bases left in between. The CDR3 spans 12 residues. The CDR3 spells CASNGQNTEAFF. In DNA, the CDR3 is TGTGCCAGCAACGGACAGAACACTGAAGCTTTCTTT.

This clone was counted once. This chain links TRBV15 with TRBJ2-7; D remains unclear. Deletions cut 0 bases from V and 4 bases from J, with 10 bases between. The CDR3 runs 14 residues. CDR1 and CDR2 (germline): LNHNV, YYDKDF (reference sequence). The CDR3 loop reads CATSRDIQTYEQYF. CDR3 bases: TGTGCCACCAGCAGAGATATTCAGACTTACGAGCAGTACTTC.

A word on this clone: Other DNA sequences from this sample encode an identical CDR3 as well. The chain has TRBV6-5 and TRBJ1-5, with D maybe TRBD1 (6 bases). The CDR3 covers 16 residues. Germline CDR1 MNHEY, CDR2 SVGAGI. Trimming stripped 2 bases from V and 0 bases from J, with 11 bases between. DNA of the CDR3: TGTGCCAGCAGTTACCAGGGGCCCTATAGCAATCAGCCCCAGCATTTT. Translation: CASSYQGPYSNQPQHF.

This clone is a singleton in its sample. This sequence joins TRBV13 and TRBJ2-5, with 8 bases aligning to TRBD1. With the DNA end fitting TRBJ2-7 better, the J assignment may be wrong. The germline V gene encodes CDR1 PRHDT and CDR2 FYEKMQ (reference sequence). CDR3 length: 16 residues. CDR3: CASSLGPGQGSYEQYF. As DNA, the CDR3 is TGTGCCAGCAGCTTGGGCCCTGGACAGGGAAGCTACGAGCAGTACTTC.

The V call is TRBV4-1, the J call TRBJ2-7; 10 bases align to TRBD2. Germline values: CDR1 MGHRA, CDR2 YSYEKL. V gave up 7 bases and J gave up 6 bases; unmatched junction bases: 12. The CDR3 extends over 15 amino acids. The CDR3 nucleotides read TGCGCCAGCACCCAGGAGCGGGAGGGCCCACTCGAGCAGTACTTC. Residues: CASTQEREGPLEQYF.

The chain uses TRBV5-4 and TRBJ1-3; D gene ambiguous. The CDR3 contains 13 residues. Germline values: CDR1 SGHNT, CDR2 YYREEE (reference sequence). Trimming pared 2 bases from V and 0 bases from J, leaving 3 bases between. Written as DNA, the CDR3 is TGTGCCAGCAGCTTTTACTCTGGAAACACCATATATTTT. This translates into CASSFYSGNTIYF. The full variable domain, rest sourced from reference TRBV5-4 and TRBJ1-3, is ETGVTQSPTHLIKTRGQQVTLRCSSQSGHNTVSWYQQALGQGPQFIFQYYREEENGRGNFPPRFSGLQFPNYSSELNVNALELDDSALYLCASSFYSGNTIYFGEGSWLTVV.

The chain uses TRBV18 and TRBJ1-1, with TRBD1 as a possible D gene (5 bases). The CDR3 extends over 15 amino acids. V shed 3 bases and J shed 3 bases, with 14 bases lying between them. Germline V gene data show CDR1 as KGHSH and CDR2 as LQKENI. The CDR3 sequence is CASSPTQTRDTEAFF. CDR3 sequence (DNA): TGTGCCAGCTCACCCACTCAAACCAGGGACACTGAAGCTTTCTTT.

The CDR3 coding sequence is TGTGCCAGCAGCTTCGGACTAGCGGGGAACACCGGGGAGCTGTTTTTT. Amino acids: CASSFGLAGNTGELFF. The chain employs TRBV11-2 and TRBJ2-2, with 11 bases lining up with TRBD2. CDR1 and CDR2 from the germline V gene are SGHAT and FQNNGV. Trimming cost V 3 bases and J 1 base; bases outside gene matches: 1. This CDR3 comprises 16 residues.

This chain connects TRBV5-6 to TRBJ2-1; TRBD2 aligns across 11 bases. Germline lookup yields CDR1 SGHDT and CDR2 YYEEEE. Unmatched junction bases numbered 11, after V lost 5 bases and J lost 10 bases. The CDR3 spans 15 residues. The CDR3 DNA sequence: TGTGCCAGCAGACTTGTAGCGGGGGGGCCTAGGGAGCAGTTCTTC. Translation: CASRLVAGGPREQFF.

In DNA, the CDR3 is TGCGCCAGCAGCTCCCAAGGGGAGGCGGGACGCACAGATACGCAGTATTTT. This codes for CASSSQGEAGRTDTQYF. The genes are TRBV5-1 and TRBJ2-3, with D perhaps TRBD2 (6 bases). Germline CDR1 and CDR2: SGHRS and YFSETQ. V shed 3 bases and J shed 1 base, with 18 bases lying between them. This CDR3 has 17 residues.

The V call is TRBV6-6, the J call TRBJ2-2; tentative D call: TRBD1 (6 bases). This CDR3 is built from 13 residues. Looked up from germline, CDR1 is MNHNY and CDR2 is SVGAGI (reference sequence). Trimming stripped 6 bases from V and 5 bases from J, with 10 bases between. CDR3 nucleotide sequence: TGTGCCAGCAGGGCCAGGGGAACCGGGGAGCTGTTTTTT. It specifies CASRARGTGELFF.

The chain employs TRBV5-1 and TRBJ2-7; 9 positions match TRBD1. J lost 5 bases, V lost 2 bases, and 2 bases had no gene match. The germline V gene encodes CDR1 SGHRS and CDR2 YFSETQ. The length of the CDR3 is 13 residues. The CDR3 loop is CASSFTGGDEQYF. The CDR3 DNA follows: TGCGCCAGCAGCTTCACAGGGGGCGACGAGCAGTACTTC.

This clone was detected only a few times. CDR3 sequence: CASSPKGGIEAFF. The CDR3 DNA is TGTGCCAGCAGCCCAAAGGGGGGGATCGAAGCTTTCTTT. V gene TRBV4-2 combines with J gene TRBJ1-1; possibly TRBD1 for D (6 bases). Germline CDR1 reads LGHNA; CDR2 reads YNFKEQ. The CDR3 has 13 amino acids. Trimming left V 4 bases short and J 8 bases short, with 14 bases between.